This TCR beta chain is drawn from a study of cytomegalovirus exposure and HLA in healthy donors. This clone has a single count. The antigen remains undetermined. Study conclusions and caveats: Researchers reportedly found TCR beta sequences accurately predicted most subjects' HLA-A and HLA-B alleles.

At the time of sampling, donors were nominally healthy, though unrecorded immune exposures were likely. PCR was performed using 60 Vbeta and 13 Jbeta primers. Produced via immunoSEQ multiplex PCR; TCRdb's table is partial and in-frame only. The table includes around 120,000 clones, approximately 72% detected once. The origin of this receptor is a man in his 60s in good health and CMV-seropositive. Sequencing was carried out using PBMCs.

The CDR3 sequence is CASSLRQGNTGELFF. The CDR3 nucleotides are TGCGCCAGCAGCCTCAGACAGGGAAACACCGGGGAGCTGTTTTTT. This chain uses TRBV4-1 with TRBJ2-2, with TRBD1 matching over 7 bases. There are 15 residues in the CDR3. Germline CDR1 MGHRA, CDR2 YSYEKL. V shed 4 bases, J shed 2 bases, and the junction held 4 bases outside the gene matches.